The rows below give T cell receptor beta chains drawn from one sample of a study of beta chain features in type 1 diabetes. Sequenced by immunoSEQ multiplex PCR; TCRdb stores in-frame clones only, minus some. The repertoire holds a few hundred thousand clones, with roughly an eighth as singletons. Material: naive CD4+ T cells from blood. The receptors derive from a man under 40 with type 1 diabetes. Both conserved end residues are part of each CDR3. The order of the fields is clone size, V gene, D gene, J gene, CDR3 DNA, CDR3 protein. A D gene is named only where the DNA matches it firmly. Clone size is not always given. Where it is, it says once, few, many or a class for expanded clones.

.,TRBV7-9,.,TRBJ2-6,TGTGCCAGCAGCTTCTTTCGTTCTGGGGCCAACGTCCTGACTTTC,CASSFFRSGANVLTF
few,TRBV6-1,.,TRBJ1-1,TGTGCCAGCAGTGAAAGTGCAGGGCGAGCTTTCTTT,CASSESAGRAFF
few,TRBV7-2,.,TRBJ2-3,TGTGCCAGCAGGTCCGGGATAGGCACAGATACGCAGTATTTT,CASRSGIGTDTQYF
.,TRBV2,TRBD2,TRBJ2-1,TGTGCCAGCAGAACCGGGACTAGTAATAATGAGCAGTTCTTC,CASRTGTSNNEQFF
.,TRBV7-9,TRBD2,TRBJ2-7,TGTGCCAGCAGCGCTAGCGGGAGGCCCTACGAGCAGTACTTC,CASSASGRPYEQYF
few,TRBV29-1,TRBD2,TRBJ2-7,TGCAGCGTGGCGACCCTAACTAGCGGGAGTACGTACGAGCAGTACTTC,CSVATLTSGSTYEQYF
few,TRBV29-1,.,TRBJ1-1,TGCAGCGTTGTTTTAGGGAGCACTGAAGCTTTCTTT,CSVVLGSTEAFF
.,TRBV9,.,TRBJ2-5,TGTGCCAGCAGCGCGGCGGGTGAGGAGACCCAGTACTTC,CASSAAGEETQYF
.,TRBV7-2,TRBD2,TRBJ2-5,TGTGCCAGCAGCCCCCCGTCCGGGACTAGCGGGAGACAGACCCAGTACTTC,CASSPPSGTSGRQTQYF
.,TRBV5-1,.,TRBJ2-3,TGCGCCAGCAGCTTGATATCGGCGGGGAGCAGCACAGATACGCAGTATTTT,CASSLISAGSSTDTQYF
few,TRBV15,.,TRBJ2-6,TGTGCCACCAGCAGAGATGGACCGGACTTCAGCTCTGGGGCCAACGTCCTGACTTTC,CATSRDGPDFSSGANVLTF
.,TRBV9,TRBD1,TRBJ2-3,TGTGCCAGCAGCAGGACAGGGGGCGCAGATACGCAGTATTTT,CASSRTGGADTQYF
few,TRBV7-8,TRBD2,TRBJ2-1,TGTGCCAGCAGGGAAGCGGGATCTCGACACAATGAGCAGTTCTTC,CASREAGSRHNEQFF
few,TRBV5-1,.,TRBJ2-7,TGCGCCAGCAGCTTTTCTCAGGGGGAGCAGTACTTC,CASSFSQGEQYF
few,TRBV7-3,.,TRBJ1-1,TGTGCCAGCAGCTTGCGGGGCGGGCAGGAGGCTTTCTTT,CASSLRGGQEAFF
few,TRBV5-1,.,TRBJ2-2,TGCGCCAGCTCAACTTTGAACACCGGGGAGCTGTTTTTT,CASSTLNTGELFF
.,TRBV5-4,TRBD1,TRBJ2-7,TGTGCCAGCAGCTTGGCCAAGACAGGGTCCCACGAGCAGTACTTC,CASSLAKTGSHEQYF
few,TRBV4-3,.,TRBJ2-3,TGCGCCAGCAGCCAAGGAGGAGATACGCAGTATTTT,CASSQGGDTQYF
.,TRBV7-2,TRBD1,TRBJ1-2,TGTGCCAGCAGCACTGAACCGGGACAGAGAGCCTATGGCTACACCTTC,CASSTEPGQRAYGYTF
few,TRBV5-6,.,TRBJ2-2,TGTGCCAGCAGCTTAAGTGTAGGGGGAAGAAACACCGGGGAGCTGTTTTTT,CASSLSVGGRNTGELFF
.,TRBV23-1,.,TRBJ2-1,TGCGCCAGCAGTCACCCTCGGTCCGATGCCGCTGAGCAGTTCTTC,CASSHPRSDAAEQFF
.,TRBV18,.,TRBJ1-1,TGTGCCAGCTCAGAGAGACAGCTCTGGGAAGCTTTCTTT,CASSERQLWEAFF
.,TRBV28,TRBD2,TRBJ2-3,TGTGCCAGCAGTTCTAGCGGGACTTACCCAGATACGCAGTATTTT,CASSSSGTYPDTQYF
.,TRBV14,TRBD1,TRBJ1-2,TGTGCCAGCAGCCCTCGGACAGGAGATGGCTACACCTTC,CASSPRTGDGYTF
.,TRBV28,TRBD1,TRBJ1-2,TGTGCCAGCAGCAGAGGGGGCGCCTATGGCTACACCTTC,CASSRGGAYGYTF
few,TRBV9,.,TRBJ2-3,TGTGCCAGCGGTGGAGAAACGGGGAGCACAGATACGCAGTATTTT,CASGGETGSTDTQYF
few,TRBV9,TRBD2,TRBJ2-2,TGTGCCAGCAGCGTCTCCGGGAGGGTGAACACCGGGGAGCTGTTTTTT,CASSVSGRVNTGELFF
.,TRBV7-3,.,TRBJ1-1,TGTGCCAGCAGCTTTTCAGAGAACACTGAAGCTTTCTTT,CASSFSENTEAFF
.,TRBV2,TRBD2,TRBJ2-7,TGTGCCAGCATCGCTAGCGGGACTTCCTACGAGCAGTACTTC,CASIASGTSYEQYF
.,TRBV28,TRBD2,TRBJ2-1,TGTGCCAGCAGCCCTAGCGGGGGACCCTACAATGAGCAGTTCTTC,CASSPSGGPYNEQFF
few,TRBV7-2,.,TRBJ2-3,TGTGCCAGCAGCTTAGTTTTCGAGCCCACAGATACGCAGTATTTT,CASSLVFEPTDTQYF
.,TRBV4-2,TRBD1,TRBJ1-1,TGTGCCAGCAGCCAAGTTTGGGACAGAGAGAACACTGAAGCTTTCTTT,CASSQVWDRENTEAFF
few,TRBV5-6,.,TRBJ1-1,TGTGCCAGCAGCTTGTCAGTTCGGGGGGCTGAAGCTTTCTTT,CASSLSVRGAEAFF
few,TRBV5-4,TRBD1,TRBJ1-1,TGTGCCAGCAGCCGAGGAGGACAGGGTCCTACTGAAGCTTTCTTT,CASSRGGQGPTEAFF
.,TRBV6-1,TRBD1,TRBJ2-3,TGTGCCAGCAGTGAAGGGGGGACAGGGAAAGATACGCAGTATTTT,CASSEGGTGKDTQYF
few,TRBV5-1,.,TRBJ2-7,TGCGCCAGCAGCTTAGGCGGCACCGGTTCCTACGAGCAGTACTTC,CASSLGGTGSYEQYF
.,TRBV7-9,TRBD1,TRBJ1-1,TGTGCCAGCAGCTCGGGACAGGGGAGAAGGACTGAAGCTTTCTTT,CASSSGQGRRTEAFF
few,TRBV7-9,.,TRBJ2-2,TGTGCCAGCAGCTCTTCCCGGGACATTCAGACCGGGGAGCTGTTTTTT,CASSSSRDIQTGELFF
.,TRBV28,TRBD1,TRBJ1-1,TGTGCCAGCAGTCTACAGGGGCAAGCTTTCTTT,CASSLQGQAFF
.,TRBV5-1,.,TRBJ2-1,TGCGCCAGCAGCTTGTTGGCGGAGCCCTACAATGAGCAGTTCTTC,CASSLLAEPYNEQFF